This TCR beta chain was recovered during a study of T cells in Graves' hyperthyroidism and ophthalmopathy. Study-level findings and limits: Ophthalmopathy could be told apart from stable hyperthyroidism with a 13 V-J model.

The CDR3 regions of TCR beta were amplified from RNA transcripts. An initial round of RT-PCR targeting the TCR CDR3 relied on the HTBI primer set. TCRdb ran MiXCR on the multiplex PCR reads and lists one entry per CDR3 protein. The sample gives a few hundred thousand distinct CDR3 sequences, about 20% of which show up once; about 60% is in the top ten. This clonotype was counted many times. Its cognate antigen is unknown. Germline lookup yields CDR1 MNHNY and CDR2 SVGAGI (reference sequence). Unmatched junction bases numbered 5, after V lost 2 bases and J lost 5 bases. CDR3 length: 14 residues. V gene TRBV6-6 combines with J gene TRBJ1-1; TRBD1 matches at 7 bases. The TCR comes from a man aged 30 to 39 with Graves' ophthalmopathy. The sample comprised blood. The CDR3 DNA reads TGTGCCAGCAGTTACCAACAGGGGTGGACTGAAGCTTTCTTT. Translation: CASSYQQGWTEAFF.